This is a list of T cell receptor beta chains from one sample in a study of blood T cell repertoires in COVID-19. Assay used: immunoSEQ multiplex PCR; TCRdb lists only in-frame clones, some missing. The sample has under 30,000 clones, 80% to 90% seen once. The sequenced material came from peripheral blood. The source is a human donor in a cohort sampled during active COVID-19. Both conserved end residues are part of each CDR3. The order of the fields is V gene, clone size, J gene, D gene, CDR3 DNA, CDR3 protein. The D gene is left open where the match is weak. Expanded clones are given a class, and other clones once, few, many or no size at all.

v_gene: TRBV5-5
abundance: NA
j_gene: TRBJ2-2
d_gene: TRBD1
CDR3nt: TGTGCCAGCAGCTTGGGGACAGGGGAATACGGGGAGCTGTTTTTT
CDR3aa: CASSLGTGEYGELFF

v_gene: TRBV5-1
abundance: NA
j_gene: TRBJ2-7
d_gene: NA
CDR3nt: TGCGCCAGCAGCTTGGGACTCACCTACGAGCAGTACTTC
CDR3aa: CASSLGLTYEQYF

v_gene: TRBV7-6
abundance: NA
j_gene: TRBJ2-2
d_gene: NA
CDR3nt: TGTGCCAGCAGCCCGAGCGCGACCGGGGAGCTGTTTTTT
CDR3aa: CASSPSATGELFF

v_gene: TRBV7-9
abundance: NA
j_gene: TRBJ2-3
d_gene: NA
CDR3nt: TGTGCCAGCAGCCCCAGGTCACTAGGAAATACGCAGTATTTT
CDR3aa: CASSPRSLGNTQYF

v_gene: TRBV9
abundance: NA
j_gene: TRBJ2-3
d_gene: NA
CDR3nt: TGTGCCAGCTCCCTGCAAAGGGAGACAGATACGCAGTATTTT
CDR3aa: CASSLQRETDTQYF

v_gene: TRBV30
abundance: NA
j_gene: TRBJ2-5
d_gene: TRBD2
CDR3nt: TGTGCCTGGAGTCCGGGGGGTCAAGAGACCCAGTACTTC
CDR3aa: CAWSPGGQETQYF

v_gene: TRBV7-6
abundance: NA
j_gene: TRBJ1-5
d_gene: TRBD1
CDR3nt: TGTGCCAGCAGCAGGACAGGGGGAGACCAGCCCCAGCATTTT
CDR3aa: CASSRTGGDQPQHF

v_gene: TRBV6-2/TRBV6-3
abundance: NA
j_gene: TRBJ2-7
d_gene: TRBD2
CDR3nt: TGTGCCAGCAGTTACGAGGGACCCGGGGGGGAGCAGTACTTC
CDR3aa: CASSYEGPGGEQYF

v_gene: TRBV4-3
abundance: NA
j_gene: TRBJ1-1
d_gene: TRBD1
CDR3nt: TGCGCCAGCAGCCAAGAAAGGGGACAGGGCTGGACTGAAGCTTTCTTT
CDR3aa: CASSQERGQGWTEAFF

v_gene: TRBV3-1/TRBV3-2
abundance: NA
j_gene: TRBJ1-1
d_gene: NA
CDR3nt: TGTGCCAGCAGCCCGACACTGGACACTGAAGCTTTCTTT
CDR3aa: CASSPTLDTEAFF

v_gene: TRBV11-2
abundance: NA
j_gene: TRBJ2-2
d_gene: TRBD1
CDR3nt: TGTGCCAGCAGCTTACACAGGGGCTACGGGGAGCTGTTTTTT
CDR3aa: CASSLHRGYGELFF

v_gene: TRBV2
abundance: NA
j_gene: TRBJ1-5
d_gene: NA
CDR3nt: TGTGCCAGCGGACAATTTGGAGGGTGGAGCAATCAGCCCCAGCATTTT
CDR3aa: CASGQFGGWSNQPQHF

v_gene: TRBV5-1
abundance: NA
j_gene: TRBJ2-7
d_gene: NA
CDR3nt: TGCGCCAGCAGCTCCCTGCTCACTCGTAAGCCTGAGCAGTACTTC
CDR3aa: CASSSLLTRKPEQYF

v_gene: TRBV5-4
abundance: NA
j_gene: TRBJ2-1
d_gene: NA
CDR3nt: TGTGCCAGCAGCCCAGGCGGGGACGTCAAGGATGAGCAGTTCTTC
CDR3aa: CASSPGGDVKDEQFF

v_gene: TRBV11-2
abundance: NA
j_gene: TRBJ1-4
d_gene: NA
CDR3nt: TGTGCCAGCAGCCGCAGCAGGCCTGAAAAACTGTTTTTT
CDR3aa: CASSRSRPEKLFF

v_gene: TRBV5-1
abundance: NA
j_gene: TRBJ2-7
d_gene: TRBD1
CDR3nt: TGCGCCAGCAGCTTGGACAGGGGACGCTACGAGCAGTACTTC
CDR3aa: CASSLDRGRYEQYF

v_gene: TRBV7-2
abundance: NA
j_gene: TRBJ2-7
d_gene: TRBD2
CDR3nt: TGTGCCAGCAGCTTAGCCCGAGCGGGGGAAAACTACGAGCAGTACTTC
CDR3aa: CASSLARAGENYEQYF

v_gene: TRBV9
abundance: NA
j_gene: TRBJ2-5
d_gene: TRBD2
CDR3nt: TGTGCCAGCAGCGCTAGCGGGGGGGCCGGGGAGACCCAGTACTTC
CDR3aa: CASSASGGAGETQYF

v_gene: TRBV18
abundance: NA
j_gene: TRBJ2-5
d_gene: NA
CDR3nt: TGTGCCAGCTCACCACGGAGGGATGGGTTAGAGACCCAGTACTTC
CDR3aa: CASSPRRDGLETQYF

v_gene: TRBV5-1
abundance: NA
j_gene: TRBJ2-7
d_gene: NA
CDR3nt: TGCGCCAGCAGCTTCACAGTCTCCTACGAGCAGTACTTC
CDR3aa: CASSFTVSYEQYF

v_gene: TRBV28
abundance: once
j_gene: TRBJ1-6
d_gene: NA
CDR3nt: TGTGCCAGCAGTTTTATAACAGGAAATTCACCCCTCCACTTT
CDR3aa: CASSFITGNSPLHF

v_gene: TRBV5-1
abundance: NA
j_gene: TRBJ1-3
d_gene: NA
CDR3nt: TGCGCCAGCAGCTTAGAGCCAGGCCCGGGAAACACCATATATTTT
CDR3aa: CASSLEPGPGNTIYF

v_gene: TRBV6-2/TRBV6-3
abundance: NA
j_gene: TRBJ2-5
d_gene: NA
CDR3nt: TGTGCCAGCAGTGCCGGGGGTACCCTGAGAGAGACCCAGTACTTC
CDR3aa: CASSAGGTLRETQYF